The present TCR beta chain was sequenced within a study of blood T cell repertoires in COVID-19 (dated by TCRdb to the early 2020s). Background on the whole study: Collaborator samples came from the United States, Italy and Spain and covered acute and convalescent phases of COVID-19. The material from the prospective study consisted of cDNA or gDNA derived from T cells, B-cell-depleted T cells, or PBMCs. Deeply sampled blood TCRbeta repertoires from subjects exposed to, actively infected with, or recovered from COVID-19 were included in the dataset. The repertoires were made available in a free public database intended to serve as a resource for research on the immune response to SARS-CoV-2. The samples were drawn from the first 160 participants of the ongoing ImmuneRACE study and from roughly 1,300 subjects provided by 6 global collaborators. A de-identified subject ID, COVID-19 status, age in years and sex were almost always included in the sample metadata. HLA class I and class II types, where available, came from metadata supplied by the sample provider rather than from assay-based typing. Overall study results and their limits: The amount of clinical and demographic metadata varied by source and participant and was provided uncurated.

TCRbeta CDR3 regions were amplified from genomic DNA by means of the immunoSEQ Assay, a bias-controlled multiplex PCR. Regarding the original processing steps: The number of nucleated cells in each sample was estimated by amplification of reference gene primers within the assay. To quantify the absolute abundance of each unique TCRbeta CDR3 rearrangement, sequence reads were collapsed and filtered. For each sample, productive Simpson clonality was calculated by taking the square root of Simpson's diversity index across productive rearrangements. TCRdb mirrors the immuneACCESS table, restricted to in-frame sequences. Some clones are absent from its copies; in checked studies, under half trace to an unresolved V gene, and the reason for the others is unknown. The D gene and trimming were derived from the DNA, and the V and J assignments and clone size from that table. In this sample the table shows more than 200,000 clones, 75% to 85% of which occur a single time. The ten largest account for around 1.5% of the sample.

A second Seattle source provided samples from volunteer blood donors who had recovered from COVID-19. The collaborating institutions used their own protocols to collect whole blood in K2EDTA tubes. For TCRbeta analysis, collaborator samples were shipped as frozen whole blood, as isolated PBMCs, or as DNA extracted from either sample type. The CDR3 goes from the cysteine to the phenylalanine over 15 residues. Only the CDR3 DNA is retained, 45 bases long and in frame from the first base. From the germline V gene (reference sequence), CDR1 is LGHDT and CDR2 is YNNKEL. V loses 1 base of germline sequence and J loses 4 bases, and the interval between the two ends is 11 bases. Remarks on this clone: The antigen it recognizes is unknown. Base qualities are not recorded, but no much larger clone differs from it by a single base.

Material for sequencing was peripheral blood. The sequence was obtained from a middle-aged woman who had recovered from COVID-19. The receptor chain draws on TRBV3-1 (or the pseudogene TRBV3-2) and TRBJ2-1; the D gene is possibly TRBD1, with 5 bases matching. The CDR3 protein sequence reads: CASSQGQGFYNEQFF. The DNA sequence follows: TGTGCCAGCAGCCAAGGGCAGGGCTTTTACAATGAGCAGTTCTTC.